This TCR beta chain was sequenced for a study of shared clonotypes between healthy human individuals (dated by TCRdb to the early 2020s). For context, the study as a whole: The cohort comprised two women and three men aged 18 to 49 years. For each donor, CD4 naive and CD4 memory were each given three plates, CD8 naive was given two plates, and CD8 memory was given one plate. To estimate repertoire size and how much clonotypes are shared between individuals, the study performed deep sequencing of blood TCR repertoires from about 5 healthy adults. To increase sequencing depth and limit assay-specific biases, different laboratories used diverse techniques to prepare libraries and sequence TCR repertoires. Leukapheresis yielded between about 0.94 and 8.9 billion PBMCs per donor.

The donors were healthy, HIV-negative adults who had no recently reported acute infections or vaccinations. Every donor was a Caucasian adult living in Nashville, Tennessee, USA. CD4+ T cells were enriched by magnetic negative selection, after which naive cells were positively selected on CD45RA and the negative fraction was taken as the memory subset. After blood collection by leukapheresis, PBMCs were isolated using Ficoll-Histopaque density gradient centrifugation and then cryopreserved in the vapor phase of liquid nitrogen. Analytical flow cytometry was used to check the purity and quantity of each magnetically sorted T cell population. Each sorted fraction had its genomic DNA isolated and then quantified by UV absorbance on a Nanodrop 2000c. TCR CDR3 regions were amplified from genomic DNA by multiplex PCR using the deep immunoSEQ assay. Extracted genomic DNA from each cell subset was spread evenly across all wells of several immunoSEQ 96-well plates, with each plate serving as a replicate. Each replicate PCR for sorted subsets received about 210 ng genomic DNA, equal to tens of thousands of T cell genomes. The purified libraries were quantified using a Qubit 3.0 fluorometer, sized with a Bioanalyzer 2100, and then quantified again using the KAPA Library Quantification kit. A separate single-read 150-cycle Illumina NextSeq 550 flow cell was used to sequence each immunoSEQ 96-well plate. From the authors' description of their analysis: Because the immunoSEQ output held only junctional sequences and lacked quality scores, the filtering could not match the filtering applied to full-length reads. Sequences were annotated with PyIR, a Python wrapper for IgBLAST v1.9, and V/J genes and CDR3 were assigned using IMGT germline references. Reads were filtered out if the reads had weak V/J assignments (E-value above 1e-6), no CDR3, stop codons, out-of-frame junctions, or ambiguous translated residues. V3J clonotypes were defined as sequences sharing an identical inferred V gene, J gene, and CDR3 amino acid sequence. To compute the percentage overlap between repertoires, the number of shared unique clonotypes was divided by the size of the smaller repertoire. Repertoire richness was assessed with RTK rarefaction, the Chao1 estimator, and Recon v2.1 estimates of unobserved clonotypes. Generation probabilities were computed with OLGA for all TCRbeta clonotypes obtained by the gDNA method from several donors. TCRdb mirrors the immuneACCESS table, restricted to in-frame sequences. Some clones are absent from its copies; in checked studies, under half trace to an unresolved V gene, and the reason for the others is unknown. V and J calls and clone size are as listed in that table; D and trimming were resolved from the DNA. Within this sample are more than 2 million clones, with approximately 94% of them counted one time only. Roughly 0.13% of the sample is in the top ten clones.

Points the paper makes about the study in general: Only blood was sampled, and tissue TCR repertoires likely differ from those in blood. Roughly 5% of naive CD4, 3% to 4% of naive CD8, about 2.5% of memory CD4, and about 0.4% of memory CD8 clonotypes were shared across four donors. Rarefaction of sorted-subset datasets indicated incomplete sequencing despite the large sequencing depth. Estimated clonotype richness was generally larger for naive than for memory subsets. Clonotypes shared by all four sorted-subset donors showed higher generation probabilities than non-shared clonotypes. Pairwise subsampling led to the expectation that sequencing depth would affect the degree of clonotype sharing among donors. The genetic and exposure-history diversity represented was limited by the small number of donors.

A remark on this clone: It has no known antigen specificity. No base quality information exists; no much larger clone differs at one position. This sample also contains other DNA sequences that code for the same CDR3.

The sequenced material came from naive CD4+ T cells sorted from blood. What the cell subset or site label conveys for this sample: CD45RA+ positively selected. The clonotype was recovered from a young man in good health.

The CDR3 is CASSLGQGNYEQYF. Read as DNA, the sequence is TGTGCCAGCAGCTTAGGACAGGGAAACTACGAGCAGTACTTC. In this chain, TRBV7-2 is recombined with TRBJ2-7; TRBD1 lines up with 7 middle nucleotides. As encoded in the germline V gene, CDR1 is SGHTA while CDR2 is FQGNSA. Spanning cysteine to phenylalanine, the CDR3 consists of 14 amino acids. The entry retains the CDR3 DNA only, 42 bases that are in frame from base 1. V is pruned by 1 base and J by 3 bases, leaving 3 bases of the junction without a gene match.